The clone carrying this T cell receptor (beta chain) was seen just once. Its antigen is currently unknown. This sample is part of a study of blood T cells in healthy people across ages. Findings and limits, study-wide: Donor CMV infection status was unknown, possibly confounding age-related changes in expanded clonotypes. Higher diversity and more naive CD4+ cells were features of long-lived donors, compared to aged donors.

Together with a sample-barcoded 5' primer, a J-beta primer mix was included in a second PCR lasting about 6 to 12 cycles. TCRdb called the 5' RACE reads again in MiXCR, with one record for every CDR3 protein. The sample includes about 1.5 million distinct CDR3 sequences, about 45% of them seen just once. Material for sequencing was blood. The receptor was derived from a woman younger than 30 in good health.

The CDR3 DNA sequence: TGTGCCAGCAGCGGAGGGACGGGCATCAATCAGCCCCAGCATTTT. Translating gives CASSGGTGINQPQHF. V usage is TRBV7-9 and J usage is TRBJ1-5, with D maybe TRBD1 (5 bases). Between the trimmed V and J ends, which lost 5 bases and 3 bases, there was a span of 14 bases. The CDR3 extends over 15 amino acids. The germline V gene has CDR1 SEHNR and CDR2 FQNEAQ (reference sequence).